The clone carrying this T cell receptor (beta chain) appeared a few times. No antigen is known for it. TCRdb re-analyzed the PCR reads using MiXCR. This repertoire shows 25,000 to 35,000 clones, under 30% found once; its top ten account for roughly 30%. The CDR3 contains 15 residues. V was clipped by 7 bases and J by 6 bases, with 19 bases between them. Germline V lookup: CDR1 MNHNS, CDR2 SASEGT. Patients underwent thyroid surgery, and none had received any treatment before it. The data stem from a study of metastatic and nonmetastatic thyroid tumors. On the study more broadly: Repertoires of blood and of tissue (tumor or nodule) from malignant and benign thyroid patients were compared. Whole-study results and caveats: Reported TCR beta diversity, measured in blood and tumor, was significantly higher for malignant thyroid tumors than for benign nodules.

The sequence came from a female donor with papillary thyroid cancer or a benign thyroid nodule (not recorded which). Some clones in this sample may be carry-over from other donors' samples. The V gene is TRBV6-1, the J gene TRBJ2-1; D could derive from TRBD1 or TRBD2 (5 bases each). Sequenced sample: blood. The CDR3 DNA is TGTGCCAGCACCGAGTGGGGGACGGCCTCCAATGAGCAGTTCTTC. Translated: CASTEWGTASNEQFF.